A single sample gave rise to the 13 T cell receptor beta chains below, sequenced in a study of tumor-infiltrating lymphocytes in primary liver carcinoma. Constant-region priming of around 530 ng total RNA yielded TCR beta cDNA. The TCR beta library was amplified through three nested multiplex PCR rounds in a modified ARM-PCR procedure. Each of the first two PCR rounds ran approximately 10 cycles with TRBV1-TRBV30 forward and C-beta reverse primers. MiXCR, applied by TCRdb to the multiplex PCR reads, yields one record per CDR3 protein. The top ten clones hold approximately 9.7% of a sample with some 120,000 distinct CDR3 sequences, around 60% of them seen once. Taking about 18-32 mg of unsorted bulk tissue, the authors co-extracted RNA and DNA. Input material: liver tumor tissue from sampling region 1. The subset is: tumor region T1, superior pole. Receptors originate from an older woman with primary liver carcinoma and hepatitis B virus infection.

Notes on this clonotype: An end of the junction does not agree with germline; a read error may underlie this. The chain carries TRBV11-3 and TRBJ2-1; no clear D. The CDR3 is made up of 12 amino acids. Germline lookup yields CDR1 SGHNT and CDR2 YENEEA. The CDR3 sequence: CACSSDSNGQFF. CDR3 nucleotides: TGTGCCTGCAGCTCAGATTCAAATGGGCAGTTCTTC.

The V call is TRBV28, the J call TRBJ2-1, with 12 nucleotides matching TRBD2. The CDR3 spans 16 residues. V lost 3 bases and J lost 5; bases outside the gene matches: 5. Germline CDR1 and CDR2: MDHEN and SYDVKM. For the CDR3, the DNA is TGTGCCAGCAGTTTTTCACGACTAGCGGGAGACAATGAGCAGTTCTTC. This sequence encodes CASSFSRLAGDNEQFF.

This clonotype was detected only once. A junction end diverges from the germline sequence, so it may reflect a read error. This chain uses TRBV12-3 or TRBV12-4 with TRBJ2-7, with 8 bases aligning to TRBD1. This CDR3 has 14 residues. CDR3 residues: CAGSFSPTGALQYF. DNA for the CDR3: TGTGCCGGCAGTTTTTCCCCGACAGGGGCTTTGCAGTATTTC.

Remarks on this clonotype: Relative to the germline gene, one junction end is altered; a read error may explain this. The CDR3 DNA reads TGTGCTAGCAGCAAGAGACTAGCGGGAGGGTCGGGGGATGAGCAGTTCTTC. This codes for CASSKRLAGGSGDEQFF. The chain is built from TRBV11-2 and TRBJ2-1; 14 bases match TRBD2. CDR1 and CDR2 from the germline V gene are SGHAT and FQNNGV. The CDR3 runs to 17 residues.

This clonotype has only one observation. This clone may be a read error of a much larger clone one base away. The chain employs TRBV11-2 and TRBJ2-3, with D perhaps assigned TRBD1 or TRBD2 (5 bases each). The germline V gene has CDR1 SGHAT and CDR2 FQNNGV. This CDR3 is 15 amino acids long. CDR3 coding DNA: TGTTCCAGCAGCTTAGATCGGGGCCGCACAGATACGCAGTGTTTT. This codes for CSSSLDRGRTDTQCF. Full variable domain (rest looked up from reference TRBV11-2 and TRBJ2-3): EAGVAQSPRYKIIEKRQSVAFWCNPISGHATLYWYQQILGQGPKLLIQFQNNGVVDDSQLPKDRFSAERLKGVDSTLKIQPAKLEDSAVYLCSSSLDRGRTDTQCFGPGTRLTVL.

The CDR3 DNA is TGTGCCAGCAGTATGACAGGGTTTGTTGAAAAACTGTTTTTT. It specifies CASSMTGFVEKLFF. The chain employs TRBV28 and TRBJ1-4; 7 nucleotides align to TRBD1. The CDR3 is made up of 14 amino acids. The germline CDR1 and CDR2 sequences are MDHEN and SYDVKM. V trimming: 5 bases; J trimming: 7 bases; junction bases outside the gene matches: 7.

This clonotype was recorded once. With a much larger clone just one base away, this may be a read error. J is TRBJ2-3 and V is TRBV29-1; 9 bases fit TRBD2. Germline lookup yields CDR1 SQVTM and CDR2 ANQGSEA. There are 15 residues in the CDR3. The DNA for the CDR3 is TGCAGCGCCTCCGGGGGTAGCGGGAGCATAGATACGCAGTATTTT. Translated, it gives CSASGGSGSIDTQYF.

This clonotype appeared many times. This chain links TRBV6-5 with TRBJ2-2; D perhaps matches TRBD1 (6 bases). From germline, CDR1 is MNHEY and CDR2 SVGAGI. Trimming took 6 bases from V and 4 from J, leaving 15 bases between them. This CDR3 has 15 residues. This chain's CDR3 is CASRTSGVGTGELFF. CDR3 bases: TGTGCCAGCAGGACCTCAGGGGTGGGCACCGGGGAGCTGTTTTTT.

About this clonotype itself: Given a much more abundant clone one base away, this may be a read error. The chain joins TRBV12-3 or TRBV12-4 to TRBJ1-5; D unresolved. Trimming removed 10 bases from V and 1 base from J, with 11 bases in between. The CDR3 extends over 13 amino acids. This CDR3 reads CANRKESNQPQHF. The CDR3 DNA sequence: TGTGCCAACAGAAAAGAGAGCAATCAGCCCCAGCATTTT.

About this clonotype: At one boundary the junction diverges from the germline segment, which might be a read error. This chain joins TRBV29-1 and TRBJ1-5; 8 bases align to TRBD1. Per the germline V gene, CDR1 is SQVTM and CDR2 is ANQGSEA. CDR3 length: 12 amino acids. The CDR3 coding sequence is TGTAGCGTTCAGACAGGGGATCAGCCCCAGCATTTT. It translates to CSVQTGDQPQHF.

On this clonotype itself: Just one base apart from a much larger clone, this may be a read error. The chain recombines TRBV29-1 with TRBJ1-5; D gene ambiguous. The CDR3 runs to 13 residues. V shed 4 bases and J shed 5 bases, with 12 bases lying between them. From germline, CDR1 is SQVTM and CDR2 ANQGSEA. The DNA for the CDR3 is TGCAGCGTTGTCTTCCAAAGCTATCAGCCCCAGCATTTT. Amino acid sequence: CSVVFQSYQPQHF. Together with reference TRBV29-1 and TRBJ1-5, the CDR3 gives the full variable domain: SAVISQKPSRDICQRGTSLTIQCQVDSQVTMMFWYRQQPGQSLTLIATANQGSEATYESGFVIDKFPISRPNLTFSTLTVSNMSPEDSSIYLCSVVFQSYQPQHFGDGTRLSIL.

As for this clonotype: Its ends do not fully match the called genes, so a read error is possible. This rearrangement joins TRBV4-2 to TRBJ2-1; 10 bases match TRBD2. The CDR3 is 14 amino acids. Germline CDR1 and CDR2: LGHNA and YNFKEQ. The CDR3 loop reads CASSQASGGIEKFF. CDR3 coding DNA: TGTGCCAGCAGCCAAGCTAGCGGGGGCATTGAGAAGTTCTTC.

For this clonotype: A much larger clone differs from this one at a single base, so this may be a read error. This chain connects TRBV7-8 to TRBJ2-1; D unresolved. Germline assignment: CDR1 SGHVS and CDR2 FQNEAQ. This CDR3 contains 15 residues. DNA for the CDR3: TGTGCCATCAGCTTCGAAGGGCGTTCCTACAATGAGCAGTTCTTC. It translates to CAISFEGRSYNEQFF.